This note documents a single TCR beta chain sequence. The antigen is not known. Here immunoSEQ multiplex PCR was the method, and the copy in TCRdb shows in-frame clones only, minus some. This sample yields 13,000 to 15,000 clones, of which around two thirds are seen a single time; 5.5% to 7.5% belongs to the top ten. V lost 2 bases and J lost 5, with 5 bases in between. The CDR3 loop spans 12 amino acids. The V gene's germline CDR1 is KGHSH and CDR2 LQKENI. These data belong to a study of T cell repertoires in ileal Crohn's disease. The study, taken as a whole, reports: Clonal expansions were more frequent in active smokers than non-smokers at surgery. Clonality above 26.8% at surgery always came with endoscopic recurrence.

The receptor comes from an adult with Crohn's disease. The sequenced sample consisted of ileal tissue. This rearrangement joins TRBV18 to TRBJ2-3, with a possible D match to TRBD2 (5 bases). The CDR3 DNA reads as TGTGCCAGCTCACCAGGAGGAGATACGCAGTATTTT. Encoded protein: CASSPGGDTQYF.